What follows are 18 T cell receptor beta chains derived from one specimen sequenced in a study of T cells after yellow fever vaccination (dated by TCRdb to about 2019). Preparation of the library involved 5' RACE. Sequencing used an Illumina HiSeq 2500. TCRdb cleaned the public reads at Q25 with fastp, built clones with MiXCR and kept in-frame beta chains. Rows with a matching CDR3 protein are joined into one entry that keeps the most common DNA and genes. The sample records hundreds of thousands of distinct CDR3 sequences, 21% of which are singletons. The top ten hold less than 20% of the sample. This sample's treatment or condition label indicates: live attenuated yellow fever vaccine strain. This specimen consisted of PBMCs, obtained roughly 20 days after the first yellow fever vaccination. All receptors come from a young man who received the YFV17D yellow fever vaccine.

This clonotype was counted between two and nine times. The chain employs TRBV5-1 and TRBJ2-3; 11 nucleotides align to TRBD1. The trim removed 4 bases at V and 4 bases at J, leaving 5 bases unmatched. CDR1 and CDR2 (germline): SGHRS, YFSETQ. The CDR3 contains 15 residues. The CDR3 sequence is CASSLRTGGADTQYF. The CDR3 DNA sequence: TGCGCCAGCAGCCTACGGACAGGGGGCGCAGATACGCAGTATTTT.

In its sample, this clonotype was seen a few times. The chain's CDR3 is CSGRTEEQFF. Here the CDR3 DNA reads TGCAGCGGCAGGACGGAAGAGCAGTTCTTC. The V gene is TRBV29-1, the J gene TRBJ2-1, with no clear D. The CDR3 is made up of 10 amino acids. Germline assignment: CDR1 SQVTM and CDR2 ANQGSEA. V lost 7 bases and J lost 10, with 11 bases in between.

The sample holds many counts of this clonotype. This chain joins TRBV11-2 and TRBJ1-5; TRBD1 might be the D (5 bases). There are 14 residues in the CDR3. Germline V gives CDR1 SGHAT, CDR2 FQNNGV. V lost 4 bases to trimming and J lost 0 bases, with 7 bases between them. This CDR3 reads CASSSGLSNQPQHF. DNA for the CDR3: TGTGCCAGCAGCTCGGGGCTTAGCAATCAGCCCCAGCATTTT.

This clonotype turned up a few times. The CDR3 DNA reads as TGCGCCAGCAGCCAAGGATTGGGCAGGGGGCGTTACGATGAGCAGTTCTTC. Translated: CASSQGLGRGRYDEQFF. The chain carries TRBV4-3 and TRBJ2-1; 8 bases line up with TRBD1. CDR3 length equals 17 residues. Losses at the gene ends were 1 base for V and 8 bases for J; bases not matched to a gene: 13. Germline lookup yields CDR1 LGHNA and CDR2 YSLEER.

This chain links TRBV6-5 with TRBJ2-3, with D tentatively TRBD1 (5 bases). V shed 1 base and J shed 2 bases, with 13 bases lying between them. The CDR3 contains 16 residues. Germline V gives CDR1 MNHEY, CDR2 SVGAGI. CDR3 protein: CASSYLGLSFTDTQYF. Here the CDR3 DNA reads TGTGCCAGCAGTTACTTGGGGCTCTCCTTCACAGATACGCAGTATTTT.

This clonotype was recorded at least ten times. The chain carries TRBV7-3 and TRBJ1-1; no definite D call. The CDR3 sequence is 15 residues long. V was cut by 5 bases and J by 4 bases, with 17 bases left in between. Germline lookup yields CDR1 SGHTA and CDR2 FQGTGA. Written as DNA, the CDR3 is TGTGCCAGCAGCAACTCTGGGTTAAGCCCCACTGAAGCTTTCTTT. Translation gives CASSNSGLSPTEAFF.

This clonotype was detected only once. The J gene is TRBJ2-5, the V gene TRBV5-4; TRBD2 might be the D (7 bases). Germline CDR1 SGHNT, CDR2 YYREEE (reference sequence). Trimming removed 0 bases from V and 2 bases from J, with 11 bases in between. The CDR3 sequence is 15 residues long. Here the CDR3 DNA reads TGTGCCAGCAGCTTGGAAGGGGGGGAGCAAGAGACCCAGTACTTC. Translation gives CASSLEGGEQETQYF. Using reference TRBV5-4 and TRBJ2-5 for the parts outside the CDR3, the full variable domain is ETGVTQSPTHLIKTRGQQVTLRCSSQSGHNTVSWYQQALGQGPQFIFQYYREEENGRGNFPPRFSGLQFPNYSSELNVNALELDDSALYLCASSLEGGEQETQYFGPGTRLLVL.

The V and J genes are TRBV20-1 and TRBJ2-3, with TRBD2 identical over 11 bases. The CDR3 consists of 15 residues. The V gene end was trimmed by 6 bases and the J gene end by 3 bases; junction bases not matched to a gene: 8. Germline CDR1 DFQATT, CDR2 SNEGSKA (reference sequence). Written as DNA, the CDR3 is TGCAGTGCATGGGGGGCTAGCGGGGGGACAGATACGCAGTATTTT. Amino acid sequence: CSAWGASGGTDTQYF.

The genes are TRBV4-3 and TRBJ1-6; tentative D call: TRBD1 (6 bases). The V end lost 0 bases, the J end lost 0 bases, and 9 bases lay between the germline ends. The CDR3 is made up of 17 amino acids. Germline loops: CDR1 LGHNA, CDR2 YSLEER. The CDR3 nucleotides are TGCGCCAGCAGCCAAGAGGGGGGGCGCTCCTATAATTCACCCCTCCACTTT. Translated: CASSQEGGRSYNSPLHF.

This clonotype was seen only a few times. The chain uses TRBV12-3 or TRBV12-4 and TRBJ1-6, with 7 bases identical to TRBD1. With 6 bases clipped from V and 11 bases from J, the junction kept 7 bases outside the gene matches. The CDR3 has 13 amino acids. The CDR3 protein is CASSSRQGAPLHF. In DNA form, the CDR3 reads TGTGCCAGCAGCTCCAGACAGGGAGCACCCCTCCACTTT.

This clonotype has more than one count but fewer than ten. The chain uses TRBV12-3 or TRBV12-4 and TRBJ2-1; no clear D gene. CDR3 length equals 12 residues. With 5 bases removed from V and 8 bases from J, the gap between germline ends came to 10 bases. Written as DNA, the CDR3 is TGTGCCAGCAGTAGGTCTGGCCATGAGCAGTTCTTC. It is translated as CASSRSGHEQFF.

In its sample, this clonotype was seen many times. V is TRBV18 and J is TRBJ1-1; D not certain. Per germline, CDR1 KGHSH and CDR2 LQKENI. With 3 bases removed from V and 1 base from J, the gap between germline ends came to 6 bases. CDR3 length equals 13 residues. The CDR3 is CASSPGENTEAFF. The CDR3 nucleotides read TGTGCCAGCTCACCGGGCGAGAACACTGAAGCTTTCTTT.

There are many counts of this clonotype. The genes are TRBV18 and TRBJ1-6; D gene unclear. Germline V gene sequence: CDR1 KGHSH, CDR2 LQKENI. V shed 3 bases and J shed 8 bases, with 8 bases lying between them. The CDR3 spans 13 residues. This CDR3 is CASSPGLDSPLHF. DNA for the CDR3: TGTGCCAGCTCACCCGGGCTAGATTCACCCCTCCACTTT. Full variable domain (missing parts from reference TRBV18 and TRBJ1-6): NAGVMQNPRHLVRRRGQEARLRCSPMKGHSHVYWYRQLPEEGLKFMVYLQKENIIDESGMPKERFSAEFPKEGPSILRIQQVVRGDSAAYFCASSPGLDSPLHFGNGTRLTVT.

The V call is TRBV12-3 or TRBV12-4, the J call TRBJ2-3, with a possible D match to TRBD2 (6 bases). The CDR3 has 15 amino acids. V lost 0 bases to trimming and J lost 3 bases, with 10 bases between them. The CDR3: CASSLAGGLTDTQYF. The CDR3 DNA sequence: TGTGCCAGCAGTTTAGCGGGGGGTTTAACAGATACGCAGTATTTT.

The chain links TRBV20-1 to TRBJ2-3; 8 bases map to TRBD2. The germline CDR1 and CDR2 sequences are DFQATT and SNEGSKA (reference sequence). The CDR3 is made up of 13 amino acids. Germline trimming cut 6 bases from V and 4 bases from J; bases unmatched to any gene: 6. The CDR3 DNA sequence: TGCAGTGCCCCGGGACTAGGTGCAGATACGCAGTATTTT. It yields the protein CSAPGLGADTQYF.

This clonotype was seen a few times. This rearrangement joins TRBV12-3 or TRBV12-4 to TRBJ1-5, with TRBD1 matching 12 bases. The junction had 10 bases not matched to a gene; V was cut back by 5 bases and J by 8 bases. The CDR3 runs to 16 residues. The CDR3 DNA follows: TGTGCCAGCAGTAATCCGGGACAGGGGGCAGGTAAGCCCCAGCATTTT. Protein: CASSNPGQGAGKPQHF.

This sequence joins TRBV12-3 or TRBV12-4 and TRBJ2-1, with 8 positions matching TRBD1. CDR3 size: 14 residues. Trimming at V came to 3 bases and at J to 8 bases, leaving 6 bases not matched to a gene. The DNA for the CDR3 is TGTGCCAGCAGTTTTCTGGACAGGGCGCATGAGCAGTTCTTC. Its protein product is CASSFLDRAHEQFF.

The chain recombines TRBV4-3 with TRBJ2-2; D call uncertain. Germline V gene lookup returns CDR1 LGHNA and CDR2 YSLEER. Trimming left V 1 base short and J 4 bases short, with 13 bases between. The CDR3 length is 16 residues. Here the CDR3 reads CASSQGTSYPTGELFF. Written as DNA, the CDR3 is TGCGCCAGCAGCCAAGGCACCAGCTATCCCACCGGGGAGCTGTTTTTT.